This T cell receptor beta chain was identified in a study of blood T cell repertoires in COVID-19. Overall study: The study drew acute and convalescent COVID-19 samples from the United States, Italy and Spain.

Germline V gene sequence: CDR1 ENHRY, CDR2 SYGVKD. The CDR3 sequence is 17 residues long. Trimming removed 4 bases from V and 6 bases from J; junction bases left unmatched: 14. Profiling relied on immunoSEQ multiplex PCR, and the TCRdb table lists in-frame clones only, not all of them. The repertoire holds almost 95,000 clones, with about 80% as singletons. The V gene is TRBV10-3, the J gene TRBJ1-1; TRBD1 agrees at 10 bases. Sequencing was performed on peripheral blood. The TCR originated in a man aged 60 to 69 with acute or convalescent COVID-19. CDR3 nucleotides: TGTGCCATCAGTGGCTATTTGGGACAGGGGATTTTGGCTGAAGCTTTCTTT. Translation: CAISGYLGQGILAEAFF.